This T cell receptor beta chain is from a study of OX40 agonist ivuxolimab in advanced cancers. General study findings and limits: Clonal expansion from baseline to week 6 occurred in both CD4+ and CD8+ T cells.

The CDR3 extends over 15 amino acids. Germline assignment: CDR1 MDHEN and CDR2 SYDVKM. The junction had 7 bases not matched to a gene; V was cut back by 2 bases and J by 5 bases. About this clone itself: Its specificity is unknown.

Data came from immunoSEQ multiplex PCR; TCRdb stores just in-frame clones and leaves some out. The sample lists more than 20,000 clones; around 75% were seen once. The V and J genes are TRBV28 and TRBJ2-5; 8 positions match TRBD1. The receptor was derived from an adult with an advanced solid tumor such as melanoma, head and neck, liver or kidney cancer. Here the sequenced sample was CD4+ or CD8+ T cells sorted from blood, taken in a trial of the OX40 agonist ivuxolimab. CDR3 protein: CASSLITGGDETQYF. The CDR3 coding sequence is TGTGCCAGCAGTTTAATAACAGGGGGAGATGAGACCCAGTACTTC.